Listed below are T cell receptor beta chains from one sample, sequenced in a study of CD8 T cells in Susac syndrome. A single record per CDR3 protein comes from TCRdb applying MiXCR to the immunoSEQ multiplex PCR reads. The sample consists of 200,000 to 300,000 distinct CDR3 sequences, approximately 95% of them appearing once. Source material: CD4+ T cells from PBMCs. The origin of the receptors is a human donor with Susac syndrome. Each CDR3 is given with its conserved first and last residue. D genes are given only for firm matches. The size field is filled for only some rows; it gives once, few, many or a size class.

.	few	TRBV20-1	TRBJ1-1	CSALGGAGTEAFF	TGCAGTGCCCTCGGTGGGGCGGGCACTGAAGCTTTCTTT
.	once	TRBV5-1	TRBJ2-1	CASETGNAYNEQFF	TGCGCCAGCGAAACAGGGAACGCATACAATGAGCAGTTCTTC
.	once	TRBV11-2	TRBJ2-4	CASSLVVGYGDIQYF	TGTGCCAGCAGCTTAGTGGTCGGGTATGGGGACATTCAGTACTTC
.	.	TRBV5-6	TRBJ1-5	CASSLTEGGPQHF	TGTGCCAGCAGCCTGACGGAAGGGGGGCCCCAGCATTTT
.	once	TRBV4-1	TRBJ2-3	CASSQAGVRTDTQYF	TGCGCCAGCAGCCAAGCGGGAGTTCGGACAGATACGCAGTATTTT
.	.	TRBV6-5	TRBJ2-1	CASSYIGGTYNEQFF	TGTGCCAGCAGTTACATTGGCGGGACGTACAATGAGCAGTTCTTC
.	.	TRBV9	TRBJ2-7	CASSRWTESYEQYF	TGTGCCAGCAGCCGGTGGACAGAGTCCTACGAGCAGTACTTC
.	.	TRBV19	TRBJ1-2	CASSGLISANYGYTF	TGTGCCAGTAGTGGCCTCATCTCAGCTAACTATGGCTACACCTTC
.	.	TRBV30	TRBJ1-4	CAWNQQSNEKLFF	TGTGCCTGGAATCAACAGTCTAATGAAAAACTGTTTTTT
TRBD1	.	TRBV20-1	TRBJ2-5	CSARDGTAEETQYF	TGCAGTGCTAGGGACGGGACAGCCGAAGAGACCCAGTACTTC
TRBD1	.	TRBV15	TRBJ2-7	CATSTDRGWNEQYF	TGTGCCACCAGCACAGACAGGGGGTGGAACGAGCAGTACTTC
.	.	TRBV6-5	TRBJ2-3	CASRNTDTQYF	TGTGCCAGCAGGAACACAGATACGCAGTATTTT
.	.	TRBV12-3/TRBV12-4	TRBJ2-1	CASSPRTEYLPYNEQFF	TGTGCCAGCAGTCCCCGGACAGAATACCTACCCTACAATGAGCAGTTCTTC
TRBD1	.	TRBV5-1	TRBJ1-2	CASSLGGAGSYTF	TGCGCCAGCAGCTTAGGGGGCGCCGGGAGCTACACCTTC
TRBD2	.	TRBV30	TRBJ2-1	CAWNKREAGEQFF	TGTGCCTGGAATAAGCGGGAGGCAGGTGAGCAGTTCTTC
TRBD1	.	TRBV5-1	TRBJ1-2	CASNPAGQLGGGYTF	TGCGCCAGCAACCCCGCGGGACAGTTAGGCGGTGGCTACACCTTC
TRBD2	once	TRBV20-1	TRBJ2-5	CSARTSGRLEETQYF	TGCAGTGCCCGAACTAGCGGGAGACTAGAAGAGACCCAGTACTTC
TRBD2	.	TRBV3-1	TRBJ2-7	CASSRAGVYEQYF	TGTGCCAGCTCCCGAGCGGGAGTGTACGAGCAGTACTTC
.	.	TRBV19	TRBJ1-4	CASSITGTNEKLFF	TGTGCCAGTAGTATAACAGGAACTAATGAAAAACTGTTTTTT
.	.	TRBV2	TRBJ2-6	CASSDEAGANVLTF	TGTGCCAGCAGTGATGAGGCTGGGGCCAACGTCCTGACTTTC
.	.	TRBV5-1	TRBJ2-5	CASSLNRETQYF	TGCGCCAGCAGCTTGAATAGAGAGACCCAGTACTTC
TRBD1	.	TRBV11-1	TRBJ1-6	CASSWGTGNSPLHF	TGTGCCAGCAGCTGGGGGACAGGGAATTCACCCCTCCACTTT
.	.	TRBV6-6	TRBJ2-7	CASRAIFDSSYEQYF	TGTGCCAGCAGGGCGATCTTCGACTCGTCCTACGAGCAGTACTTC